This TCR beta chain was sequenced during a study of T cells in Graves' hyperthyroidism and ophthalmopathy. General study findings and limits: Progression to ophthalmopathy was predicted a median of roughly 6.6 months early. Clonotypes that were expanded in thyroid above 0.001 mostly appeared in blood too. Stable hyperthyroidism was separated from ophthalmopathy by a model based on 13 V-J features.

CDR3 length: 14 amino acids. Trimming shortened V by 4 bases and J by 0 bases, and 10 bases separated the two germline ends. The germline gives CDR1 MGHDK, CDR2 SYGVNS. RNA transcripts were the template for amplifying TCR beta CDR3 regions. HTBI primers were used for first-round RT-PCR of the TCR CDR3. TCRdb re-called the multiplex PCR reads with MiXCR, one entry per CDR3 protein. The sample contains 240,000 or so distinct CDR3 sequences, about 17% of which appear only once. As regards this clonotype: Antigen unknown.

Sequencing was done on a sample of blood. This chain uses TRBV25-1 with TRBJ2-7; D may be TRBD2 (6 bases). This receptor was taken from a woman under 30 with Graves' ophthalmopathy. CDR3 coding DNA: TGTGCCAGCAGTGGAGAGACTAGCTCCTACGAGCAGTACTTC. Amino acids: CASSGETSSYEQYF.